This entry describes one T cell receptor (beta chain). Sequencing used immunoSEQ multiplex PCR; TCRdb keeps in-frame clones, though not all of them. The sample includes fewer than 250,000 clones, around 87% seen only once; the top ten take around 2.7%. This sample is drawn from a study of blood T cell repertoires in COVID-19. Study-wide background: Material from acute and convalescent COVID-19 was sourced from the United States, Italy and Spain.

The CDR3 extends over 17 amino acids. Looked up from germline, CDR1 is SGHAT and CDR2 is FQNNGV. J lost 1 base, V lost 1 base, and 5 bases had no gene match. This TCR came from a man in his 60s with acute or convalescent COVID-19. This rearrangement joins TRBV11-2 to TRBJ2-2, with 8 bases lining up with TRBD1. The sample taken for sequencing was peripheral blood. CDR3 amino acids: CASSLGVTGGNTGELFF. The CDR3 coding sequence is TGTGCCAGCAGCTTAGGAGTAACAGGGGGGAACACCGGGGAGCTGTTTTTT.